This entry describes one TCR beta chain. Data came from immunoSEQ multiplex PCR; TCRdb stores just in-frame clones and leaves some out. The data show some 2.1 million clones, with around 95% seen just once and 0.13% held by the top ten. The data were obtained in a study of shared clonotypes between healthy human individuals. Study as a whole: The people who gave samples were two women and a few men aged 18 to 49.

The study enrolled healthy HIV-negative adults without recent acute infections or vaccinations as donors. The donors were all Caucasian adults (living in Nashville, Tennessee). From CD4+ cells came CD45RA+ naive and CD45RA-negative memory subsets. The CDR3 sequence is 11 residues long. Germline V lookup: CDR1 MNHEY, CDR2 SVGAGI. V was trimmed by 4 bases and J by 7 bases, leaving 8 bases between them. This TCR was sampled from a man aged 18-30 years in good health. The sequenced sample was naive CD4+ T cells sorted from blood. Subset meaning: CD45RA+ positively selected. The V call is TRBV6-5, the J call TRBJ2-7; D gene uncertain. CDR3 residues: CASSLLGEQYF. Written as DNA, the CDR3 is TGTGCCAGCAGTTTATTAGGGGAGCAGTACTTC.